These 13 T cell receptor beta chains came from one sample sequenced in a study of T cells after yellow fever vaccination. TCRdb reprocessed the 5' RACE reads with MiXCR, giving one entry per CDR3 protein. The sample records 500,000 to 650,000 distinct CDR3 sequences, roughly 14% being singletons. The starting material was PBMCs, obtained on the day of the yellow fever booster vaccination. The origin of the receptors is a man aged 25-45 years who received the YFV17D yellow fever vaccine.

This clonotype turned up a few times. The chain recombines TRBV2 with TRBJ2-3; no clear D. The V gene lost 6 bases and the J gene lost 6 bases, with 4 bases spanning the gap. Germline lookup yields CDR1 SNHLY and CDR2 FYNNEI. This CDR3 has 10 amino acids. The CDR3 region is CASRLDTQYF. In nucleotides, the CDR3 is TGTGCCAGCAGGCTGGATACGCAGTATTTT.

This sequence joins TRBV29-1 and TRBJ2-7; 8 nucleotides align to TRBD1. The CDR3 is 17 residues long. V shed 4 bases and J 6 bases; nucleotides not matched to a gene: 20. Germline values: CDR1 SQVTM, CDR2 ANQGSEA. DNA for the CDR3: TGCAGCGTTGTCCCCATGCAGGGGGCGACTCGTGGGGGCGAGCAGTACTTC. Encoded protein: CSVVPMQGATRGGEQYF.

This clonotype showed up just a few times. The V gene is TRBV14, the J gene TRBJ2-7, with D hard to call. Germline V lookup: CDR1 SGHDN, CDR2 FVKESK. V dropped 3 bases and J dropped 8 bases, with 11 bases sitting between them. The CDR3 is 12 residues long. CDR3 DNA: TGTGCCAGCAGCCAGGTACTCGACAAGCAGTACTTC. It translates to CASSQVLDKQYF. Based on the CDR3 plus reference TRBV14 and TRBJ2-7, the full variable domain is EAGVTQFPSHSVIEKGQTVTLRCDPISGHDNLYWYRRVMGKEIKFLLHFVKESKQDESGMPNNRFLAERTGGTYSTLKVQPAELEDSGVYFCASSQVLDKQYFGPGTRLTVT.

This clonotype was detected many times. This chain uses TRBV20-1 with TRBJ2-1; the D is unclear. Germline loops: CDR1 DFQATT, CDR2 SNEGSKA (reference sequence). The V and J ends lost 0 bases and 5 bases respectively, with 23 bases between them. The CDR3 has 18 amino acids. CDR3 coding DNA: TGCAGTGCTAGAGATTATGCGGAACGGGCCGGAAGGGACAATGAGCAGTTCTTC. Translation: CSARDYAERAGRDNEQFF.

This clonotype was seen a handful of times. The genes are TRBV20-1 and TRBJ2-1; 8 bases match TRBD2. After removal of 1 base from V and 1 base from J, the junction contained 6 bases not matched to a gene. The CDR3 extends over 16 amino acids. Germline values: CDR1 DFQATT, CDR2 SNEGSKA (reference sequence). CDR3 DNA sequence: TGCAGTGCTAGAGTTGGACTAGCTAAATCCTACAATGAGCAGTTCTTC. This codes for CSARVGLAKSYNEQFF.

Ten or more counts support this clonotype. The rearrangement uses TRBV9 and TRBJ1-3; D gene uncertain. The CDR3 covers 11 residues. The germline CDR1 and CDR2 sequences are SGDLS and YYNGEE. The V gene lost 4 bases and the J gene lost 9 bases, with 8 bases spanning the gap. The CDR3 spells CASSSGPTIYF. DNA of the CDR3: TGTGCCAGCAGCTCAGGCCCCACCATATATTTT. The variable domain in full, with the rest retrieved from reference TRBV9 and TRBJ1-3, is DSGVTQTPKHLITATGQRVTLRCSPRSGDLSVYWYQQSLDQGLQFLIQYYNGEERAKGNILERFSAQQFPDLHSELNLSSLELGDSALYFCASSSGPTIYFGEGSWLTVV.

This clonotype was seen more than once but under ten times. The gene calls are TRBV5-1 and TRBJ2-6; D is perhaps TRBD1 (6 bases). Trimming shortened V by 1 base and J by 3 bases, and 11 bases separated the two germline ends. CDR1 SGHRS and CDR2 YFSETQ come from the germline V gene. The CDR3 extends over 16 amino acids. The CDR3 nucleotides read TGCGCCAGCAGCTTGCAACAGGGTAATGGGGCCAACGTCCTGACTTTC. Amino acids: CASSLQQGNGANVLTF.

This clonotype was observed a handful of times. The rearrangement joins TRBV4-3 to TRBJ2-1; perhaps TRBD2 as D (6 bases). This CDR3 has 17 residues. In germline, CDR1 is LGHNA, CDR2 YSLEER. V dropped 2 bases and J dropped 3 bases, with 17 bases sitting between them. This CDR3 is CASSQSSTGDLYNEQFF. The DNA of the CDR3 is TGCGCCAGCAGCCAAAGTAGCACGGGAGATCTCTACAATGAGCAGTTCTTC.

The table lists this clonotype with many counts. V gene TRBV19 combines with J gene TRBJ2-2, with D possibly matching TRBD1 (7 bases). CDR3 length equals 16 residues. Germline V gene lookup returns CDR1 LNHDA and CDR2 SQIVND (reference sequence). Trimming shortened V by 7 bases and J by 4 bases, and 19 bases separated the two germline ends. CDR3 nucleotides: TGTGCCAGTACTCAGGGGGGAGCTCTTAGCACCGGGGAGCTGTTTTTT. This translates into CASTQGGALSTGELFF. The variable domain in full, with the rest retrieved from reference TRBV19 and TRBJ2-2, is DGGITQSPKYLFRKEGQNVTLSCEQNLNHDAMYWYRQDPGQGLRLIYYSQIVNDFQKGDIAEGYSVSREKKESFPLTVTSAQKNPTAFYLCASTQGGALSTGELFFGEGSRLTVL.

This clonotype appeared many times. One end of the junction fails to match germline, which may point to a read error. The chain carries TRBV5-1 and TRBJ2-5, with D tentatively TRBD1 (6 bases). CDR1 is SGHRS and CDR2 is YFSETQ in the germline V gene. There are 14 residues in the CDR3. CDR3 in DNA: TGTGCCAGCAGCCCCGGGACATCCCAAGAGACCCAGTACTTC. Its protein product is CASSPGTSQETQYF.

The chain employs TRBV6-1 and TRBJ1-6; no clear D. Trimming shortened V by 11 bases and J by 4 bases, and 18 bases separated the two germline ends. CDR1 is MNHNS and CDR2 is SASEGT in the germline V gene. The CDR3 totals 15 residues. The CDR3, as DNA: TGTGCCGCCCGGGATCCGCCTTTATATAATTCACCCCTCCACTTT. Translated, it gives CAARDPPLYNSPLHF.

The V call is TRBV2, the J call TRBJ1-2, with D hard to call. The CDR3 covers 12 residues. The germline CDR1 and CDR2 sequences are SNHLY and FYNNEI. Trimming removed 4 bases from V and 5 bases from J, with 8 bases in between. The CDR3: CASSATKYGYTF. The CDR3 DNA reads TGTGCCAGCAGTGCAACAAAATATGGCTACACCTTC.

This clonotype has a handful of counts. The J gene is TRBJ2-1, the V gene TRBV5-1; TRBD1 agrees at 7 bases. Trimming at V came to 4 bases and at J to 5 bases, leaving 6 bases not matched to a gene. The CDR3 contains 14 residues. CDR1 is SGHRS, CDR2 YFSETQ, per germline. The CDR3 sequence: CASSLWDRNNEQFF. The CDR3 bases are TGCGCCAGCAGCCTATGGGACAGAAACAATGAGCAGTTCTTC.